This TCR beta chain came from a study of response to subunit inactivated influenza vaccine. Study results and limitations: Authors proposed each seasonal influenza vaccination draws in few new T cells.

The table lists this clonotype with a few counts. The antigen is unknown. The CDR3 length is 17 residues. The V and J ends lost 1 base and 2 bases, in that order; junction bases with no gene match: 4. CDR1 is LNHNV and CDR2 is YYDKDF in the germline V gene (reference sequence). MiXCR, applied by TCRdb to the RT-PCR reads, yields one record per CDR3 protein. The sample holds 450,000 to 500,000 distinct CDR3 sequences, over 9.5% seen once. The source is a man aged 50-59 years who received an inactivated influenza vaccine. J is TRBJ2-1 and V is TRBV15, with 11 bases fitting TRBD2. Sequencing was performed on PBMCs from blood, taken roughly 46 days after vaccination. As DNA, the CDR3 is TGTGCCACCAGCAGAGGGATTAGCGGGAGGGCCTACAATGAGCAGTTCTTC. Translated: CATSRGISGRAYNEQFF. The full variable domain, in which reference TRBV15 and TRBJ2-1 provide the parts outside the CDR3, is DAMVIQNPRYQVTQFGKPVTLSCSQTLNHNVMYWYQQKSSQAPKLLFHYYDKDFNNEADTPDNFQSRRPNTSFCFLDIRSPGLGDTAMYLCATSRGISGRAYNEQFFGPGTRLTVL.